The source of this T cell receptor beta chain is a study of shared clonotypes between healthy human individuals. At the level of the study: Donors consisted of a couple of women and a few men between 18 and 49. Study-wide results and limits: Naive CD4 clonotypes were shared across a handful of donors at about 5%.

As for this clone: What it binds is not known.

TCRdb's copy holds only in-frame clones and misses some; the assay was immunoSEQ multiplex PCR. The sample has millions of clones, approximately 90% seen once. V lost 0 bases and J 0 bases, leaving 12 bases between the germline ends. The CDR3 spans 16 residues. Germline-derived CDR1 and CDR2 are SGHRS and YFSETQ. This clonotype was sampled from a man younger than 35 in good health. The source material was naive CD4+ T cells sorted from blood. Subset denoted: CD45RA+ positively selected. The chain has TRBV5-1 and TRBJ1-1, with a possible D match to TRBD1 (6 bases). The CDR3 bases are TGCGCCAGCAGCTTGGAAGGGACAAATATGAACACTGAAGCTTTCTTT. Its protein is CASSLEGTNMNTEAFF.